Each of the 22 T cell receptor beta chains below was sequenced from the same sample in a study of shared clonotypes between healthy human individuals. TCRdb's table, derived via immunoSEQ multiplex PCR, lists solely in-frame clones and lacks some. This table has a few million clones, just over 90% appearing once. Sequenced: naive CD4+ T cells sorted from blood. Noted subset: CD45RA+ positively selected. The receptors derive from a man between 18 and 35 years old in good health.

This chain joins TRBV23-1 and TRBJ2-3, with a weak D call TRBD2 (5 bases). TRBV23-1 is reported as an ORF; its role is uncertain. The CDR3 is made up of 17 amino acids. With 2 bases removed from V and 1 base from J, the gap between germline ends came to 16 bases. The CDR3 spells CASSQPGFADRTDTQYF. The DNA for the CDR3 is TGCGCCAGCAGTCAACCGGGATTCGCCGATCGCACAGATACGCAGTATTTT.

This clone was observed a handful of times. The DNA of the CDR3 is TGCGCCAGCAGCTTGGACAGCTATCAGCCCCAGCATTTT. Protein sequence: CASSLDSYQPQHF. The chain uses TRBV5-1 and TRBJ1-5; the D is unclear. Looked up from germline, CDR1 is SGHRS and CDR2 is YFSETQ. The CDR3 extends over 13 amino acids. Trimming took 0 bases from V and 5 from J, leaving 6 bases between them.

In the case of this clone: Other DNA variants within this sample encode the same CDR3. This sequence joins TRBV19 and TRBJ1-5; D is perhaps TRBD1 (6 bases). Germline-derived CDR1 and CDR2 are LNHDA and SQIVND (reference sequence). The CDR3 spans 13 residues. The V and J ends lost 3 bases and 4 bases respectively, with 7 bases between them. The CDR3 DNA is TGTGCCAGTAGTATCGGACAGAATCAGCCCCAGCATTTT. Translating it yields CASSIGQNQPQHF.

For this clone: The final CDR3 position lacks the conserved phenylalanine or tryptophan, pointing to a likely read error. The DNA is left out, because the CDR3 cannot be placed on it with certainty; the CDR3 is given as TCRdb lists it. The CDR3 protein is CASSSSLEGPHVT. The V and J genes are TRBV6-6 and TRBJ1-2. The CDR3 has 13 amino acids, counting both end residues. Germline CDR1 reads MNHNY; CDR2 reads SVGAGI (reference sequence).

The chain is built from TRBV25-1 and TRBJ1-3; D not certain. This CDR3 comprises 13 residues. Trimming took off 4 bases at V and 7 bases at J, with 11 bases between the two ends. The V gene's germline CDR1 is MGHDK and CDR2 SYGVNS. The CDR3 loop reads CASSAFSANTIYF. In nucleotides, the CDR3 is TGTGCCAGCAGTGCATTTTCAGCGAACACCATATATTTT.

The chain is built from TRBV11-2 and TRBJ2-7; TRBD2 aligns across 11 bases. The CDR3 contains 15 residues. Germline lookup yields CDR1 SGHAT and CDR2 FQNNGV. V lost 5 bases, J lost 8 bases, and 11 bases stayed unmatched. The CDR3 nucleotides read TGTGCCAGCAGCCAGACTAGCGGGGACTACGACCAGCAGTACTTC. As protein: CASSQTSGDYDQQYF.

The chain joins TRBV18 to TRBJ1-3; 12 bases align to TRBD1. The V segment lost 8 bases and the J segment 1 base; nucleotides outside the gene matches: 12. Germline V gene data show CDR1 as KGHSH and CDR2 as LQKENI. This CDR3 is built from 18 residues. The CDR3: CASTPGTGGPYSGNTIYF. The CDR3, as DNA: TGTGCCAGCACGCCCGGGACAGGGGGCCCCTATTCTGGAAACACCATATATTTT.

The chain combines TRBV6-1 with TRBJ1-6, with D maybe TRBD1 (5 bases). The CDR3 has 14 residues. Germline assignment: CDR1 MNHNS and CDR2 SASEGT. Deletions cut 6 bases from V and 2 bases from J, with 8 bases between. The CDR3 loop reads CASRQETYNSPLHF. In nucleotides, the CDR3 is TGTGCCAGCAGACAGGAGACCTATAATTCACCCCTCCACTTT.

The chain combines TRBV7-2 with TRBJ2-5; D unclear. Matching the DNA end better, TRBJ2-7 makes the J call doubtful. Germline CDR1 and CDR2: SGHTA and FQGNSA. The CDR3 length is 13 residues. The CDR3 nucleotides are TGTGCCAGCAGCTTTCTCGACACCTACGAGCAGTACTTC. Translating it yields CASSFLDTYEQYF.

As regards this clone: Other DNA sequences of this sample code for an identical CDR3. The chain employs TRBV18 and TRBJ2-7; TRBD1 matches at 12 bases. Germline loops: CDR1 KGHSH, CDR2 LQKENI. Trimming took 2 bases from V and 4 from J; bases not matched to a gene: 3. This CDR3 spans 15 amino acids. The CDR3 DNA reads TGTGCCAGCTCACCAGCGGGACAGGGGGCGTACGAGCAGTACTTC. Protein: CASSPAGQGAYEQYF.

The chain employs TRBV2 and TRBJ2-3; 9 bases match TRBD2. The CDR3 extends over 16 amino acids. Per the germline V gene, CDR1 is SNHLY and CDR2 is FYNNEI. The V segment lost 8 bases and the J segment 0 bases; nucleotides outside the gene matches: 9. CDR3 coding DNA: TGTGCCAGCTTTCGGCGGACTAGCGCTAGCACAGATACGCAGTATTTT. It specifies CASFRRTSASTDTQYF.

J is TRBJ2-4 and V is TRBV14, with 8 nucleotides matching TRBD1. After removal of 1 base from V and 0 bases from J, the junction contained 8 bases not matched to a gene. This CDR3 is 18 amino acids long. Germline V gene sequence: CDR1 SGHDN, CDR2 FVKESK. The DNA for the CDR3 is TGTGCCAGCAGCCAAGGAAGTGGGACAGGACTAGCCAAAAACATTCAGTACTTC. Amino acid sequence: CASSQGSGTGLAKNIQYF.

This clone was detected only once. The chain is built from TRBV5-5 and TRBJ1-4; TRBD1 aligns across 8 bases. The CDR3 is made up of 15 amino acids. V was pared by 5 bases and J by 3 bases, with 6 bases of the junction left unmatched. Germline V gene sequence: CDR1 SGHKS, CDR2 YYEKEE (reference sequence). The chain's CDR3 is CASSPGTGSNEKLFF. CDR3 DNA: TGTGCCAGCAGTCCCGGGACAGGATCTAATGAAAAACTGTTTTTT.

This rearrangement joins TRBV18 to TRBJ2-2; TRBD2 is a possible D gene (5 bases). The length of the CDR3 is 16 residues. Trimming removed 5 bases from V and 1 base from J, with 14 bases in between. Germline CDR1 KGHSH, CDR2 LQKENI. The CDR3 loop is CASSTRADRNTGELFF. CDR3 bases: TGTGCCAGCTCAACGAGGGCGGACCGGAACACCGGGGAGCTGTTTTTT.

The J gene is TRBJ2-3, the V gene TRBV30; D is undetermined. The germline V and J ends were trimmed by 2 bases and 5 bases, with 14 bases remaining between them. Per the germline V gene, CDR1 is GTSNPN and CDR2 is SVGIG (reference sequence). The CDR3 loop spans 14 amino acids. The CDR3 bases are TGTGCCTGGAGTCCCCACGCGTCTGGAGATACGCAGTATTTT. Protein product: CAWSPHASGDTQYF.

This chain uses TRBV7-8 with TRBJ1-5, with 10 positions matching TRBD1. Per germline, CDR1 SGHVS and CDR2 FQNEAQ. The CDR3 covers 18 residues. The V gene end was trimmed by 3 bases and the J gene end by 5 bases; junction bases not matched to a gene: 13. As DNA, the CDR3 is TGTGCCAGCAGCTTCAGAGTAGACAGGGGGCAAGGGGATCAGCCCCAGCATTTT. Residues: CASSFRVDRGQGDQPQHF.

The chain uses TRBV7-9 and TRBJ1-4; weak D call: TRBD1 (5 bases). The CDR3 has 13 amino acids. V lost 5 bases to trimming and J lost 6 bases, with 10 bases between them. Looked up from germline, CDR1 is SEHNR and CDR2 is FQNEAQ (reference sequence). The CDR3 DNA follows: TGTGCCAGCAGCCCGGGGGTGTATGAAAAACTGTTTTTT. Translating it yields CASSPGVYEKLFF. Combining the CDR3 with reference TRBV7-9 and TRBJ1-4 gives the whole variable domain DTGVSQNPRHKITKRGQNVTFRCDPISEHNRLYWYRQTLGQGPEFLTYFQNEAQLEKSRLLSDRFSAERPKGSFSTLEIQRTEQGDSAMYLCASSPGVYEKLFFGSGTQLSVL.

The CDR3 bases are TGTGCCAGCAGCCAACTAGCGGGAGCTTCCTACGAGCAGTACTTC. This encodes CASSQLAGASYEQYF. J is TRBJ2-7 and V is TRBV11-2; 11 bases fit TRBD2. Germline lookup yields CDR1 SGHAT and CDR2 FQNNGV. The CDR3 is made up of 15 amino acids. V shed 5 bases, J shed 1 base, and the junction held 4 bases outside the gene matches.

CDR3 DNA: TGTGCCATCAGTCAAATAGATACGCAGTATTTT. Encoded protein: CAISQIDTQYF. The chain is built from TRBV10-3 and TRBJ2-3; D is unresolved. This CDR3 has 11 amino acids. Germline CDR1 ENHRY, CDR2 SYGVKD. Trimming pared 5 bases from V and 5 bases from J, leaving 5 bases between.

The CDR3 DNA sequence: TGTGCCAGCAGCAAAGAAATGAACACTGAAGCTTTCTTT. Amino acid sequence: CASSKEMNTEAFF. The chain employs TRBV7-8 and TRBJ1-1, with D uncertain. The CDR3 runs to 13 residues. V lost 5 bases and J 0 bases, leaving 7 bases between the germline ends. The germline CDR1 and CDR2 sequences are SGHVS and FQNEAQ.

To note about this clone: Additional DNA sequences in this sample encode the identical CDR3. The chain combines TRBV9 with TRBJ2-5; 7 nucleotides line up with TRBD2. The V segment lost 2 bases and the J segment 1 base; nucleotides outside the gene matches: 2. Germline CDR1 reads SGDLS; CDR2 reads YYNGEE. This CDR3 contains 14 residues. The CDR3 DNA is TGTGCCAGCAGCGTGGGGGGGATCCAAGAGACCCAGTACTTC. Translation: CASSVGGIQETQYF. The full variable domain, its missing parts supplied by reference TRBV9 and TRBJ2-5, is DSGVTQTPKHLITATGQRVTLRCSPRSGDLSVYWYQQSLDQGLQFLIQYYNGEERAKGNILERFSAQQFPDLHSELNLSSLELGDSALYFCASSVGGIQETQYFGPGTRLLVL.

The CDR3: CASSQHSGRGETQYF. The DNA of the CDR3 is TGCGCCAGCAGCCAACATAGCGGGAGGGGAGAGACCCAGTACTTC. The chain couples TRBV4-3 to TRBJ2-5; 11 bases line up with TRBD2. The CDR3 has 15 amino acids. Germline-derived CDR1 and CDR2 are LGHNA and YSLEER. The J segment lost 4 bases and the V segment lost 2 bases, leaving 3 bases of the junction unmatched.